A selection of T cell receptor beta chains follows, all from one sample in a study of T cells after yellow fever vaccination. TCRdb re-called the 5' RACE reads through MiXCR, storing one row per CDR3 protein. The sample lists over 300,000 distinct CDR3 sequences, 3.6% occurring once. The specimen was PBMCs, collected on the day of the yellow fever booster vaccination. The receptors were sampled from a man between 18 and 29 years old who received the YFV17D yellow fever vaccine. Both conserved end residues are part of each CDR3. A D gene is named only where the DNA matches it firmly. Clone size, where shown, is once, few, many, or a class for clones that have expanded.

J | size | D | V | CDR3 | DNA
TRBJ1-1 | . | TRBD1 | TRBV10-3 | CAAGDRVNTEASF | TGTGCCGCAGGGGACAGGGTGAACACTGAAGCTTCCTTT
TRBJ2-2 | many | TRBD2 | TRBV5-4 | CASSLVGRGSNTGELFF | TGTGCCAGCAGCTTGGTGGGGCGGGGGTCGAACACCGGGGAGCTGTTTTTT
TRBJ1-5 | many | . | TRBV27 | CASSLGVGNQPQHF | TGTGCCAGCAGTTTAGGGGTTGGGAATCAGCCCCAGCATTTT
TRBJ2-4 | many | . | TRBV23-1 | CASSQSGARPTGNIQYF | TGCGCCAGCAGTCAATCCGGGGCGCGACCCACTGGGAACATTCAGTACTTC
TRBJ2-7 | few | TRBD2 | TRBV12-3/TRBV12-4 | CASSPGGGLAGVFHEQYF | TGTGCCAGCAGCCCCGGAGGGGGACTAGCGGGGGTTTTCCACGAGCAGTACTTC
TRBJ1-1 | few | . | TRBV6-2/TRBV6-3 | CASSPTTKRGNAEAFF | TGTGCCAGCAGTCCTACCACCAAGAGGGGGAACGCTGAAGCTTTCTTT
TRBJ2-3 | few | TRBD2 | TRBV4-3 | CASSQRTSGGPDTQYF | TGCGCCAGCAGCCAGAGAACTAGCGGGGGGCCAGATACGCAGTATTTT
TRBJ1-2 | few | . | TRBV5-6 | CASSLDPGASGYTF | TGTGCCAGCAGCTTGGATCCAGGGGCGAGTGGCTACACCTTC
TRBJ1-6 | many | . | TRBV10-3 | CAITQDYNSPLHF | TGTGCCATCACTCAGGATTATAATTCACCCCTCCACTTT
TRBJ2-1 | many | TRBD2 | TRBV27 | CASSFPAGGQFF | TGTGCCAGCAGTTTTCCAGCGGGGGGACAGTTCTTC
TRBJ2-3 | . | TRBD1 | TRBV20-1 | CSARTGSSTDTQYF | TGCAGTGCAAGGACAGGATCTAGCACAGATACGCAGTATTTT
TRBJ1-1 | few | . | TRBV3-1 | CASRIQGSGEAFF | TGTGCCAGCAGGATCCAGGGGAGCGGTGAAGCTTTCTTT
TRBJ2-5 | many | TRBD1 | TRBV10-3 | CAISPTGVGETQYF | TGTGCCATCAGCCCGACAGGGGTCGGGGAGACCCAGTACTTC
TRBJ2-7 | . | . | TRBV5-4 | CASSPHGASYEQYF | TGTGCCAGCAGCCCCCACGGGGCTTCCTACGAGCAGTACTTC
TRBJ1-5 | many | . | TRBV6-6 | CASSYGLGQPQHF | TGTGCCAGCAGTTATGGCTTGGGGCAGCCCCAGCATTTT
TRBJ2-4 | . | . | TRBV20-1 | CSAREGSGKNIQYF | TGCAGTGCTAGAGAAGGTAGCGGCAAAAACATTCAGTACTTC
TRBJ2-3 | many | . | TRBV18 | CASVKGTDTQYF | TGTGCCAGCGTAAAAGGCACAGATACGCAGTATTTT
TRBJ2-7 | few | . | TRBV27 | CASTQRAFSYEQYF | TGTGCCAGCACCCAGAGGGCCTTCTCCTACGAGCAGTACTTC
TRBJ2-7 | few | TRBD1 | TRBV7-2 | CASRRTGLDEQYF | TGTGCCAGCAGGCGGACAGGGCTGGACGAGCAGTACTTC
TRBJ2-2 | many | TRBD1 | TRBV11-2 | CASSPSPTGPGELFF | TGTGCCAGCAGCCCATCCCCGACAGGGCCCGGGGAGCTGTTTTTT
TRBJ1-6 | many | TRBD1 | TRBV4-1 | CASSPGQTYNSPLHF | TGCGCCAGCAGCCCGGGACAGACATATAATTCACCCCTCCACTTT
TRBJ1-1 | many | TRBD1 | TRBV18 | CASSPLDRGSEAFF | TGTGCCAGCTCACCCTTAGACAGGGGGTCTGAAGCTTTCTTT
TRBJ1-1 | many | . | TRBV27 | CASSSRTNTEAFF | TGTGCCAGCAGTTCAAGGACGAACACTGAAGCTTTCTTT
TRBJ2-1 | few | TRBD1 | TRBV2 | CASRPRDRAHNEQFF | TGTGCCAGCAGACCCCGGGACAGGGCACACAATGAGCAGTTCTTC
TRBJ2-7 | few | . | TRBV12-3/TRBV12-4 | CASSPKRALPLEQYF | TGTGCCAGCAGTCCTAAGCGGGCCCTCCCGTTGGAGCAGTACTTC
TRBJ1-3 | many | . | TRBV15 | CATSRDPDNPGNTIYF | TGTGCCACCAGCAGAGATCCGGACAACCCTGGAAACACCATATATTTT
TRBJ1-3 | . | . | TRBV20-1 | CSARLSSSGNTIYF | TGCAGTGCTCGCCTGTCCAGCTCTGGAAACACCATATATTTT
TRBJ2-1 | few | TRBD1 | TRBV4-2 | CASSQGDRVNEQFF | TGTGCCAGCAGCCAAGGTGACAGGGTCAATGAGCAGTTCTTC
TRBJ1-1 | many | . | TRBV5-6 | CASSLEGYGTPAEAF | TGTGCCAGCAGCTTGGAAGGGTACGGGACGCCGGCTGAAGCTTTT
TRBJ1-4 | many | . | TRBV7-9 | CASSLRRRGEKLFF | TGTGCCAGCAGCCTGCGGCGGAGAGGAGAAAAACTGTTTTTT
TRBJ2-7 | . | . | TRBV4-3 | CASSRTGLAEQYF | TGCGCCAGCAGCCGAACAGGTCTTGCCGAGCAGTACTTC